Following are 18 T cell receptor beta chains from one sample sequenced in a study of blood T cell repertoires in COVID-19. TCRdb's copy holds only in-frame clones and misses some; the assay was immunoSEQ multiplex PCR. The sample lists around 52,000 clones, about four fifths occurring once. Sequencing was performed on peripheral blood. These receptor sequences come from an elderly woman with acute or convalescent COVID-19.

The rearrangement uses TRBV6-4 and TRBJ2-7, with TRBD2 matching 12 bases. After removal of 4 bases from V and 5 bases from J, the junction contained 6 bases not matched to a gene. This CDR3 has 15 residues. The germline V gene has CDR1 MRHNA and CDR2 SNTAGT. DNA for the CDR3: TGTGCCAGCAGTGGCCGACTAGCGGGAGTAAACGAGCAGTACTTC. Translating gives CASSGRLAGVNEQYF.

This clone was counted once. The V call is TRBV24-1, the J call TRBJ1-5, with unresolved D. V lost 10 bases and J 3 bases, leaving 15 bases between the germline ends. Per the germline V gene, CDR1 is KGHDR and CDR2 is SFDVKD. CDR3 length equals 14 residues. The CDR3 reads CATPRPTNNQPQHF. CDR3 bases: TGTGCCACGCCGCGGCCGACTAACAATCAGCCCCAGCATTTT.

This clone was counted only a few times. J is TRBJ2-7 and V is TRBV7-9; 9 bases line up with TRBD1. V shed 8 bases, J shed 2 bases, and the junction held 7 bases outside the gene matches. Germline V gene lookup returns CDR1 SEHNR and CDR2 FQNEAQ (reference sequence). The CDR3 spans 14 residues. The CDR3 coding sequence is TGTGCCAGCTCCGGGACAGGGATCACCTACGAGCAGTACTTC. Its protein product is CASSGTGITYEQYF.

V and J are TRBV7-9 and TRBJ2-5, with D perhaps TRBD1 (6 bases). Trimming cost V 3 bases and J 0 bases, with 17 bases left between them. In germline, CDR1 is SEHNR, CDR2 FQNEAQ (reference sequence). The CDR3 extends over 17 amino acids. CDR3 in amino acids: CASSFSPMRTDQETQYF. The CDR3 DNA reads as TGTGCCAGCAGCTTCTCCCCAATGAGGACAGACCAAGAGACCCAGTACTTC.

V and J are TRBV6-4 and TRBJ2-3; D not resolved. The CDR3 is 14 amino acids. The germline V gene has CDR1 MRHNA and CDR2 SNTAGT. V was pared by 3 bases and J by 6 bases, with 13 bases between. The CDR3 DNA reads TGTGCCAGCAGTGAAAAGGATCTGGGCGATACGCAGTATTTT. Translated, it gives CASSEKDLGDTQYF.

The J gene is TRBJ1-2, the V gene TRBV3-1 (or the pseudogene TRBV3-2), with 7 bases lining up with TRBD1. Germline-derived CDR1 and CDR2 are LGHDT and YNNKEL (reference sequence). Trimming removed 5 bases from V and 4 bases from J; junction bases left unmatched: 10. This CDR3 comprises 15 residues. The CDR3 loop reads CASSSRQGRGYGYTF. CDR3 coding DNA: TGTGCCAGCAGCAGCCGACAGGGCCGCGGCTATGGCTACACCTTC.

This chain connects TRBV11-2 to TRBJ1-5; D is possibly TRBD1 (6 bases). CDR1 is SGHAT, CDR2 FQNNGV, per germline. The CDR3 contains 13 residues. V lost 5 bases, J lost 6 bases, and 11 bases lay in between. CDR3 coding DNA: TGTGCCAGCAGCGAACAGGGAAGTCAGCCCCAGCATTTT. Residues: CASSEQGSQPQHF.

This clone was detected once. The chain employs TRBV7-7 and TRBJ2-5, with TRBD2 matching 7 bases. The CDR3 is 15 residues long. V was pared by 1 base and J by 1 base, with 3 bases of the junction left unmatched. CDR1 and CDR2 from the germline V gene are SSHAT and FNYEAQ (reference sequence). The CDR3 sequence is CASSLVGRGQETQYF. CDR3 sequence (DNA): TGTGCCAGCAGCTTAGTTGGGAGGGGCCAAGAGACCCAGTACTTC.

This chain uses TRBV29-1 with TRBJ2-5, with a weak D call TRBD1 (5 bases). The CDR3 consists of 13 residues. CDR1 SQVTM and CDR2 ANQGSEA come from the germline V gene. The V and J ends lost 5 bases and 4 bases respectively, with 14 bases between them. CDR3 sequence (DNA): TGCAGCGTTCGGCAAGGGGCACGAGAGACCCAGTACTTC. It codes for CSVRQGARETQYF. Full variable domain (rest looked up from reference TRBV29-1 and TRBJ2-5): SAVISQKPSRDICQRGTSLTIQCQVDSQVTMMFWYRQQPGQSLTLIATANQGSEATYESGFVIDKFPISRPNLTFSTLTVSNMSPEDSSIYLCSVRQGARETQYFGPGTRLLVL.

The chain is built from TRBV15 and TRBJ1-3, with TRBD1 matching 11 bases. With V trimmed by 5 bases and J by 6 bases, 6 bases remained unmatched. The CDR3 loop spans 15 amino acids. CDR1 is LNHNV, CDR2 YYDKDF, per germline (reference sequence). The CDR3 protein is CATSAGTGGKNTIYF. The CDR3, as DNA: TGTGCCACCAGCGCCGGGACAGGGGGAAAAAACACCATATATTTT.

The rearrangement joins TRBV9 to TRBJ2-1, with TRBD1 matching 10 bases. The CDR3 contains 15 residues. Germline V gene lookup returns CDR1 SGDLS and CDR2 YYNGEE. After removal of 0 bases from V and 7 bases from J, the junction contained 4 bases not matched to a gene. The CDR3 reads CASSVEGTGVNEQFF. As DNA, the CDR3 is TGTGCCAGCAGCGTAGAGGGGACAGGGGTTAATGAGCAGTTCTTC.

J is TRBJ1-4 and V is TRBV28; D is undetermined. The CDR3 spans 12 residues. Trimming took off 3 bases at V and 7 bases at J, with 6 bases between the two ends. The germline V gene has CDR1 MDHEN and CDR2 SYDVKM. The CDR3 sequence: CASSLRGEKLFF. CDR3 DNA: TGTGCCAGCAGTTTGCGTGGTGAAAAACTGTTTTTT. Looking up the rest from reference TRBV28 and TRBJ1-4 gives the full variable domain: DVKVTQSSRYLVKRTGEKVFLECVQDMDHENMFWYRQDPGLGLRLIYFSYDVKMKEKGDIPEGYSVSREKKERFSLILESASTNQTSMYLCASSLRGEKLFFGSGTQLSVL.

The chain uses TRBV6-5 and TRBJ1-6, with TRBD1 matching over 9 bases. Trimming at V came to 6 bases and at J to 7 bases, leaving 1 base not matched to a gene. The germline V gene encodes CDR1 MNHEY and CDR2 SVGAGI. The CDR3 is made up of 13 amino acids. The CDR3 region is CASRGTGNSPLHF. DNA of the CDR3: TGTGCCAGCAGAGGGACAGGGAATTCACCCCTCCACTTT.

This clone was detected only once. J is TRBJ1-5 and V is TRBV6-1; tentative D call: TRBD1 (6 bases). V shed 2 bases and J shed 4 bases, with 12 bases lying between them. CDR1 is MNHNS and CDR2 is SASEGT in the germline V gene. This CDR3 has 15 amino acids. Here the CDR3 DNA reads TGTGCCAGCAGTGAATTCGGCAGGGGTAATCAGCCCCAGCATTTT. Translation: CASSEFGRGNQPQHF.

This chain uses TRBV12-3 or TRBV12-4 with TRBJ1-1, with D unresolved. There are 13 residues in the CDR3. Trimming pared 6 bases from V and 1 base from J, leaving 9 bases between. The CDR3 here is CASRRVGNTEAFF. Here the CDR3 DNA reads TGTGCCAGCAGGAGGGTCGGGAACACTGAAGCTTTCTTT.

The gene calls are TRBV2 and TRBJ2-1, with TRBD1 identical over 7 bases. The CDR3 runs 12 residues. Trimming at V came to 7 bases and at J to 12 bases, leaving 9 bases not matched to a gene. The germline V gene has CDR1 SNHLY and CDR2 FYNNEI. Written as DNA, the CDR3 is TGTGCCAGCAAAAAAGAGGGGGCTGTGCAGTTCTTC. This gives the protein CASKKEGAVQFF.

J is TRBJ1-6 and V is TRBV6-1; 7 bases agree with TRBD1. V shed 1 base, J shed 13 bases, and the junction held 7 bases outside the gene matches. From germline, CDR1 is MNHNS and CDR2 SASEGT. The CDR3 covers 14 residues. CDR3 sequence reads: CASSEGDSLRPLHF. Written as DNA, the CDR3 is TGTGCCAGCAGTGAAGGGGACAGTCTAAGGCCCCTCCACTTT.

The chain's CDR3 is CASSQGRGLDRSEKLFF. CDR3 in DNA: TGCGCCAGCAGCCAAGGTCGGGGACTTGACCGCTCTGAAAAACTGTTTTTT. This chain joins TRBV4-1 and TRBJ1-4, with D possibly being TRBD1 (5 bases). The V gene lost 1 base and the J gene lost 7 bases, with 19 bases spanning the gap. There are 17 residues in the CDR3. Germline V gene sequence: CDR1 MGHRA, CDR2 YSYEKL.